Listed below are T cell receptor beta chains from one sample, sequenced in a study of PD-1 blockade in classical Hodgkin lymphoma. Using immunoSEQ multiplex PCR, the repertoire was profiled, and TCRdb retains in-frame clones only, with some absent. The sample contains about 85,000 clones, 92% of which appear only once. The sample in question was peripheral blood mononuclear cells (PBMCs), obtained before the second cycle of nivolumab. These receptors came from a human donor with classical Hodgkin lymphoma. The conserved cysteine and the conserved F or W are not part of the CDR3 here. The D gene is left open where the match is weak.

d_gene	v_gene	len	j_gene	CDR3aa
.	TRBV7-2	14	TRBJ1-2	ASSLMGGWDNYGYT
TRBD1	TRBV5-6	12	TRBJ2-7	ASSLGQGSYEQY
.	TRBV30	11	TRBJ2-2	AWYFPDTGELF
.	TRBV11-3	11	TRBJ2-5	ASSFTPLGTQY
.	TRBV6-1	12	TRBJ2-3	ASRLQGGPDTQY
.	TRBV7-6	10	TRBJ2-3	ASSLFVDTQY
.	TRBV6-1	11	TRBJ2-7	ASSEAADYEQY
.	TRBV30	11	TRBJ1-5	AWSLQGNQPQH
.	TRBV27	9	TRBJ2-1	ASVGPWEQF
.	TRBV7-9	10	TRBJ2-7	ASTGPTYEQY
TRBD1	TRBV5-4	13	TRBJ1-2	ASSFPDRVSYGYT
.	TRBV11-1	13	TRBJ1-2	ASSLVEPGPNGYT
.	TRBV6-5	10	TRBJ2-1	ASAGSYNEQF